Shown below are 30 T cell receptor beta chains from a single sample sequenced in a study of siplizumab effects on memory and regulatory T cells. Generated by immunoSEQ multiplex PCR, the TCRdb table keeps only in-frame clones and is missing some. The sample lists 26,000 or so clones, 84% seen once, with more than 20% in the top ten. Sample: memory CD4+ T cells sorted from blood. The receptors come from a human donor in good health.

This chain joins TRBV19 and TRBJ2-1, with no clear D. Germline CDR1 is LNHDA and CDR2 is SQIVND (reference sequence). The CDR3 is made up of 15 amino acids. V lost 1 base and J lost 3, with 10 bases in between. The CDR3 coding sequence is TGTGCCAGTAGTATAGGTTGGCGGAGCTACAATGAGCAGTTCTTC. This gives the protein CASSIGWRSYNEQFF.

The CDR3 sequence: CASSEALSPEQFF. The CDR3 region has the DNA TGTGCCAGCAGTGAAGCGCTTTCCCCTGAGCAGTTCTTC. This chain uses TRBV2 with TRBJ2-1; D is uncertain. Between the trimmed V and J ends, which lost 0 bases and 9 bases, there was a span of 9 bases. The CDR3 is 13 amino acids. CDR1 and CDR2 from the germline V gene are SNHLY and FYNNEI.

V usage is TRBV7-9 and J usage is TRBJ2-3, with D uncertain. V dropped 3 bases and J dropped 2 bases, with 9 bases sitting between them. CDR3 length: 14 amino acids. CDR1 is SEHNR and CDR2 is FQNEAQ in the germline V gene (reference sequence). This chain's CDR3 is CASSLSSLTDTQYF. CDR3 nucleotides: TGTGCCAGCAGCTTGAGCTCCCTCACAGATACGCAGTATTTT.

J is TRBJ2-1 and V is TRBV14; TRBD1 aligns across 9 bases. Germline CDR1 and CDR2: SGHDN and FVKESK. This CDR3 has 16 residues. The J segment lost 9 bases and the V segment lost 1 base, leaving 10 bases of the junction unmatched. In DNA, the CDR3 is TGTGCCAGCAGCCAAGGAAACAGGGGGCGGAAGGTTGAGCAGTTCTTC. Residues: CASSQGNRGRKVEQFF.

The chain links TRBV7-6 to TRBJ1-1; D gene unclear. The V and J ends lost 5 bases and 0 bases respectively, with 13 bases between them. Germline CDR1 is SGHVS and CDR2 is FNYEAQ. This CDR3 spans 15 amino acids. Written as DNA, the CDR3 is TGTGCCAGCAGCCTTATGGCTCAGGTGAACACTGAAGCTTTCTTT. This translates into CASSLMAQVNTEAFF.

V usage is TRBV30 and J usage is TRBJ2-2; D gene uncertain. V lost 5 bases, J lost 5 bases, and 15 bases lay in between. CDR1 and CDR2 from the germline V gene are GTSNPN and SVGIG (reference sequence). The CDR3 length is 14 residues. For the CDR3, the DNA is TGTGCCTGGCATCCCGGGCTCAGTACCGGGGAGCTGTTTTTT. Protein product: CAWHPGLSTGELFF.

J is TRBJ2-7 and V is TRBV19; no reliable D call. The CDR3 has 12 residues. Germline CDR1 is LNHDA and CDR2 is SQIVND (reference sequence). V lost 3 bases to trimming and J lost 3 bases, with 6 bases between them. CDR3 DNA sequence: TGTGCCAGTAGTATTAGGGTCTACGAGCAGTACTTC. Amino acids: CASSIRVYEQYF.

This chain joins TRBV18 and TRBJ1-2, with D possibly matching TRBD1 (6 bases). This CDR3 comprises 14 residues. Trimming took 9 bases from V and 8 from J, leaving 22 bases between them. The germline V gene encodes CDR1 KGHSH and CDR2 LQKENI. CDR3 DNA sequence: TGTGCCAGTCTCCCAGAGTCGGGGGCCCGAGGCTACACCTTC. It is translated as CASLPESGARGYTF. Combining the CDR3 with reference TRBV18 and TRBJ1-2 gives the whole variable domain NAGVMQNPRHLVRRRGQEARLRCSPMKGHSHVYWYRQLPEEGLKFMVYLQKENIIDESGMPKERFSAEFPKEGPSILRIQQVVRGDSAAYFCASLPESGARGYTFGSGTRLTVV.

This clone was found once. J is TRBJ2-1 and V is TRBV9, with 8 bases identical to TRBD2. Looked up from germline, CDR1 is SGDLS and CDR2 is YYNGEE. Trimming removed 3 bases from V and 8 bases from J; junction bases left unmatched: 7. The CDR3 loop spans 14 amino acids. DNA of the CDR3: TGTGCCAGCAGCGCCCGACTAGCGCGCGATGAGCAGTTCTTC. It encodes CASSARLARDEQFF.

The gene calls are TRBV5-8 and TRBJ2-3, with TRBD2 matching over 9 bases. The germline V gene has CDR1 SGHTS and CDR2 YDEGEE. Trimming cost V 8 bases and J 3 bases; bases outside gene matches: 13. The CDR3 runs to 16 residues. CDR3 residues: CARPLKVAGATDTQYF. CDR3 in DNA: TGTGCCAGACCCTTAAAGGTAGCGGGAGCGACAGATACGCAGTATTTT.

V gene TRBV6-4 combines with J gene TRBJ1-5, with D possibly being TRBD1 (5 bases). With 7 bases removed from V and 0 bases from J, the gap between germline ends came to 10 bases. The CDR3 length is 14 residues. Germline CDR1 reads MRHNA; CDR2 reads SNTAGT. The CDR3 sequence is CASTGQTSNQPQHF. The CDR3 coding sequence is TGTGCCAGCACCGGACAAACTAGCAATCAGCCCCAGCATTTT.

This sequence joins TRBV27 and TRBJ1-5, with D possibly matching TRBD1 (5 bases). The germline gives CDR1 MNHEY, CDR2 SMNVEV (reference sequence). This CDR3 is 13 amino acids long. V lost 2 bases to trimming and J lost 7 bases, with 9 bases between them. The CDR3 protein is CASSLIRGQPQHF. CDR3 nucleotide sequence: TGTGCCAGCAGTTTAATTAGGGGCCAGCCCCAGCATTTT.

The gene calls are TRBV30 and TRBJ1-1; no reliable D call. V lost 0 bases, J lost 3 bases, and 14 bases lay in between. The germline CDR1 and CDR2 sequences are GTSNPN and SVGIG (reference sequence). This CDR3 has 15 amino acids. CDR3 loop: CAWSVREIVDTEAFF. DNA of the CDR3: TGTGCCTGGAGTGTACGGGAGATAGTGGACACTGAAGCTTTCTTT.

V and J are TRBV30 and TRBJ2-3, with 8 bases lining up with TRBD1. J was trimmed by 1 base and V by 6 bases; bases with no gene match: 6. CDR1 and CDR2 from the germline V gene are GTSNPN and SVGIG (reference sequence). The CDR3 contains 14 residues. CDR3: CACTTGARTDTQYF. CDR3 DNA: TGTGCCTGTACGACAGGGGCGCGCACAGATACGCAGTATTTT. Full variable domain (missing parts from reference TRBV30 and TRBJ2-3): SQTIHQWPATLVQPVGSPLSLECTVEGTSNPNLYWYRQAAGRGLQLLFYSVGIGQISSEVPQNLSASRPQDRQFILSSKKLLLSDSGFYLCACTTGARTDTQYFGPGTRLTVL.

The CDR3 is CASSSRVTNEKLFF. The CDR3 DNA reads as TGTGCCAGCAGTTCCAGGGTGACTAATGAAAAACTGTTTTTT. The V gene is TRBV28, the J gene TRBJ1-4, with D tentatively TRBD1 (5 bases). The CDR3 length is 14 residues. The V gene lost 4 bases and the J gene lost 2 bases, with 8 bases spanning the gap. The V gene's germline CDR1 is MDHEN and CDR2 SYDVKM. Supplemented by reference TRBV28 and TRBJ1-4, the full variable domain reads DVKVTQSSRYLVKRTGEKVFLECVQDMDHENMFWYRQDPGLGLRLIYFSYDVKMKEKGDIPEGYSVSREKKERFSLILESASTNQTSMYLCASSSRVTNEKLFFGSGTQLSVL.

The chain uses TRBV5-6 and TRBJ2-1; 9 nucleotides agree with TRBD1. The length of the CDR3 is 15 residues. Looked up from germline, CDR1 is SGHDT and CDR2 is YYEEEE. Trimming took 0 bases from V and 7 from J; bases not matched to a gene: 5. CDR3 sequence (DNA): TGTGCCAGCAGCTTGGAGGGACAGGGTAGTAATGAGCAGTTCTTC. This encodes CASSLEGQGSNEQFF. The full variable domain, in which reference TRBV5-6 and TRBJ2-1 provide the parts outside the CDR3, is DAGVTQSPTHLIKTRGQQVTLRCSPKSGHDTVSWYQQALGQGPQFIFQYYEEEERQRGNFPDRFSGHQFPNYSSELNVNALLLGDSALYLCASSLEGQGSNEQFFGPGTRLTVL.

V usage is TRBV5-1 and J usage is TRBJ1-1; D remains unclear. CDR3 length: 15 amino acids. Trimming left V 1 base short and J 1 base short, with 11 bases between. Looked up from germline, CDR1 is SGHRS and CDR2 is YFSETQ. Written as DNA, the CDR3 is TGCGCCAGCAGCTTGCAGATTCGGGGGAACACTGAAGCTTTCTTT. Translating gives CASSLQIRGNTEAFF. Drawing the rest from reference TRBV5-1 and TRBJ1-1, the complete variable domain is KAGVTQTPRYLIKTRGQQVTLSCSPISGHRSVSWYQQTPGQGLQFLFEYFSETQRNKGNFPGRFSGRQFSNSRSEMNVSTLELGDSALYLCASSLQIRGNTEAFFGQGTRLTVV.

The chain links TRBV27 to TRBJ2-6; D is perhaps TRBD2 (6 bases). Germline V gene sequence: CDR1 MNHEY, CDR2 SMNVEV (reference sequence). The V and J ends lost 5 bases and 8 bases respectively, with 28 bases between them. The CDR3 is made up of 19 amino acids. This CDR3 is CASSPEPHPGAGITNVLTF. The CDR3 DNA reads TGTGCCAGCAGTCCAGAGCCGCACCCGGGAGCCGGAATAACCAACGTCCTGACTTTC.

The V call is TRBV27, the J call TRBJ1-1; D gene unclear. Looked up from germline, CDR1 is MNHEY and CDR2 is SMNVEV (reference sequence). This CDR3 spans 16 amino acids. The V and J ends lost 6 bases and 4 bases respectively, with 21 bases between them. CDR3 loop: CASSPPSAFTGTEAFF. DNA of the CDR3: TGTGCCAGCAGCCCTCCCTCGGCCTTCACCGGCACTGAAGCTTTCTTT.

This clone was seen only once. V is TRBV2 and J is TRBJ2-2; 10 nucleotides agree with TRBD2. V was pared by 7 bases and J by 4 bases, with 3 bases of the junction left unmatched. The CDR3 loop spans 14 amino acids. Germline values: CDR1 SNHLY, CDR2 FYNNEI. DNA for the CDR3: TGTGCCAGCAACGAGCGGGAGGGCACCGGGGAGCTGTTTTTT. Its protein is CASNEREGTGELFF.

The chain combines TRBV9 with TRBJ2-7; TRBD1 aligns across 10 bases. V was clipped by 3 bases and J by 3 bases; unmatched bases: 6. The CDR3 is 15 amino acids. Per germline, CDR1 SGDLS and CDR2 YYNGEE. CDR3 loop: CASSAGTGEFYEQYF. CDR3 sequence (DNA): TGTGCCAGCAGCGCAGGGACAGGGGAATTCTACGAGCAGTACTTC.

This clone turned up a few times. This chain links TRBV7-9 with TRBJ1-2, with a tentative D call TRBD1 (6 bases). This CDR3 is built from 15 residues. Trimming took off 2 bases at V and 13 bases at J, with 23 bases between the two ends. Germline V gene data show CDR1 as SEHNR and CDR2 as FQNEAQ (reference sequence). The CDR3 nucleotides read TGTGCCAGCAGCTTAAGTCAATCCCTTTGGCAGGGGATCACCTTC. Amino acid sequence: CASSLSQSLWQGITF.

The rearrangement links TRBV4-1 to TRBJ2-5; D is unclear. Germline-derived CDR1 and CDR2 are MGHRA and YSYEKL. The CDR3 is 15 residues long. V dropped 0 bases and J dropped 0 bases, with 8 bases sitting between them. CDR3 in DNA: TGCGCCAGCAGCCAAGATGTACAATACCAAGAGACCCAGTACTTC. It yields the protein CASSQDVQYQETQYF.

V is TRBV4-3 and J is TRBJ2-3; perhaps TRBD2 as D (6 bases). V was clipped by 3 bases and J by 2 bases, with 9 bases between them. The CDR3 extends over 14 amino acids. Germline loops: CDR1 LGHNA, CDR2 YSLEER. CDR3 loop: CASSQGGNTDTQYF. The CDR3 region has the DNA TGCGCCAGCAGCCAGGGGGGAAACACAGATACGCAGTATTTT.

J is TRBJ2-1 and V is TRBV28, with D maybe TRBD2 (6 bases). The length of the CDR3 is 15 residues. The germline V gene encodes CDR1 MDHEN and CDR2 SYDVKM. Trimming stripped 1 base from V and 1 base from J, with 8 bases between. The CDR3 spells CASSLSRGSYNEQFF. The CDR3 DNA sequence: TGTGCCAGCAGTTTATCACGGGGGTCCTACAATGAGCAGTTCTTC. The entire variable domain, with the rest obtained from reference TRBV28 and TRBJ2-1, is as follows: DVKVTQSSRYLVKRTGEKVFLECVQDMDHENMFWYRQDPGLGLRLIYFSYDVKMKEKGDIPEGYSVSREKKERFSLILESASTNQTSMYLCASSLSRGSYNEQFFGPGTRLTVL.

In nucleotides, the CDR3 is TGCGCCAGCAGCCCCTCGGAAGTAGGGGGGGGCAAGAACGAGCAGTACTTC. This encodes CASSPSEVGGGKNEQYF. The V and J genes are TRBV4-1 and TRBJ2-7, with D possibly being TRBD2 (7 bases). V gave up 4 bases and J gave up 5 bases, with 24 bases separating them. This CDR3 comprises 17 residues. The germline gives CDR1 MGHRA, CDR2 YSYEKL.

The chain is built from TRBV7-8 and TRBJ1-3, with D possibly being TRBD1 (5 bases). The CDR3 totals 15 residues. Trimming removed 5 bases at V and 1 base at J, with 12 bases between. Germline loops: CDR1 SGHVS, CDR2 FQNEAQ. CDR3: CASSPNRRSGNTIYF. The CDR3 nucleotides read TGTGCCAGCAGCCCAAACAGGCGATCTGGAAACACCATATATTTT.

The chain uses TRBV4-1 and TRBJ2-3; D gene ambiguous. The length of the CDR3 is 13 residues. CDR1 and CDR2 from the germline V gene are MGHRA and YSYEKL. V lost 2 bases to trimming and J lost 3 bases, with 6 bases between them. The CDR3 spells CASSQPETDTQYF. As DNA, the CDR3 is TGCGCCAGCAGCCAACCAGAGACAGATACGCAGTATTTT.

V and J are TRBV5-1 and TRBJ1-3; D remains unclear. Trimming cost V 2 bases and J 0 bases, with 12 bases left between them. The V gene's germline CDR1 is SGHRS and CDR2 YFSETQ. CDR3 length equals 16 residues. CDR3 region: CASSLYTGSSGNTIYF. DNA of the CDR3: TGCGCCAGCAGCTTATATACCGGGTCCTCTGGAAACACCATATATTTT. The full variable domain, rest sourced from reference TRBV5-1 and TRBJ1-3, is KAGVTQTPRYLIKTRGQQVTLSCSPISGHRSVSWYQQTPGQGLQFLFEYFSETQRNKGNFPGRFSGRQFSNSRSEMNVSTLELGDSALYLCASSLYTGSSGNTIYFGEGSWLTVV.

The chain combines TRBV7-2 with TRBJ2-1; possibly TRBD1 for D (5 bases). This CDR3 contains 16 residues. Germline CDR1 is SGHTA and CDR2 is FQGNSA. Trimming cost V 0 bases and J 9 bases, with 18 bases left between them. The CDR3 nucleotides are TGTGCCAGCAGCTTAGCGCTCACAGGTCGATTGGGTGAGCAGTTCTTC. Amino acids: CASSLALTGRLGEQFF.